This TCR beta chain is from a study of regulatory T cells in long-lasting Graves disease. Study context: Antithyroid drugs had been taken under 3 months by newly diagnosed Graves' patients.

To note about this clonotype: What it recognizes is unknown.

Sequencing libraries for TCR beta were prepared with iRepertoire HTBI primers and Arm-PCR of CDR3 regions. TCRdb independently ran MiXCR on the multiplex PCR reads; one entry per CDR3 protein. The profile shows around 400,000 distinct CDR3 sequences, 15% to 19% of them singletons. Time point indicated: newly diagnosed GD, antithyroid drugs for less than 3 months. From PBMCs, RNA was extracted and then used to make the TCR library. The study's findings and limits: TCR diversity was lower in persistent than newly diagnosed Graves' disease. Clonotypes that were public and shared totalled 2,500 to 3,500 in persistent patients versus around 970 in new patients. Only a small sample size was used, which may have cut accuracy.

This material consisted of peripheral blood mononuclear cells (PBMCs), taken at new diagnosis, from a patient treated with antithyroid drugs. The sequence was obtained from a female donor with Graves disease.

The CDR3 DNA follows: TGTGCCAGCCTAGCGACAGGGGAGGGCTATGGCTACACCTTC. It codes for CASLATGEGYGYTF. The chain links TRBV7-2 to TRBJ1-2; 8 bases are a match to TRBD1. Per the germline V gene, CDR1 is SGHTA and CDR2 is FQGNSA. This CDR3 spans 14 amino acids. V shed 8 bases and J 4 bases; nucleotides not matched to a gene: 9.